The clone carrying this TCR beta chain was found many times. TCRdb re-analysed the RT-PCR reads in MiXCR, keeping a single row per CDR3 protein. In the table there are almost 700,000 distinct CDR3 sequences, 12% to 15% of which are singletons. This CDR3 comprises 14 residues. Germline CDR1 SGHRS, CDR2 YFSETQ. The V end lost 1 base, the J end lost 0 bases, and 8 bases lay between the germline ends. The chain uses TRBV5-1 and TRBJ2-7; D not resolved. The sequence derives from a female donor in good health, serving as a healthy control. The sample was memory CD4+ T cells from blood. The CDR3: CASSLWSNSYEQYF. The DNA of the CDR3 is TGCGCCAGCAGCTTGTGGTCGAACTCCTACGAGCAGTACTTC.